These T cell receptor beta chains were read from a single sample in a study of human T cells and chemical hapten exposure. TCRdb recomputed calls from the 5' RACE reads with MiXCR, one row per CDR3 protein. This table has some 150,000 distinct CDR3 sequences, around 4.4% appearing once. Receptors were obtained from a female donor in good health. Each CDR3 is given with its conserved first and last residue. D genes are given only for firm matches. Not every row has a clone size; where given, it reads once, few, many or a size class.

v_call	j_call	clone_size	d_call	cdr3_nt	cdr3_aa
TRBV7-8	TRBJ1-4	many	TRBD1	TGTGCCAGCAGCTCGAAAGACAGGGTCTATGAAAAACTGTTTTTT	CASSSKDRVYEKLFF
TRBV7-2	TRBJ2-2	NA	NA	TGTGCCAGCAGCCCGAAAAGGGACGTTTGCAGCAACACCGGGGAGCTGTTTTTT	CASSPKRDVCSNTGELFF
TRBV29-1	TRBJ2-2	few	TRBD1	TGCAGCGTTTCCGGGACAGACCGCACCGGGGAGCTGTTTTTT	CSVSGTDRTGELFF
TRBV7-2	TRBJ2-3	NA	NA	TGTGCCAGCAGCCCCCCCTCCCGTTTGGGAGGCACAGATACGCAGTATTTT	CASSPPSRLGGTDTQYF
TRBV10-3	TRBJ1-2	many	TRBD1	TGTGCCACCCTCTGGACAGGGGTCGCCTATGGCTACACCTTC	CATLWTGVAYGYTF
TRBV25-1	TRBJ1-1	many	TRBD1	TGTGCCAGCAGTGAACCCGGGACAGGGGACACTGAAGCTTTCTTT	CASSEPGTGDTEAFF
TRBV19	TRBJ1-1	NA	NA	TGTGCCAGTAGTATCGCGGGGTGGAACACTGAAGCTTTCTTT	CASSIAGWNTEAFF
TRBV27	TRBJ2-7	NA	NA	TGTGCCAGCAGTTTTGACAACAGGGAAGAGCAGTACTTC	CASSFDNREEQYF
TRBV10-3	TRBJ2-2	many	TRBD1	TGTGCCATCAGTCCCGGGACAGGGATCACCGGGGAGCTGTTTTTT	CAISPGTGITGELFF
TRBV21-1	TRBJ2-4	many	NA	TGTGCCAGCGTCAGGGAGCCAAAAAACATTCAGTACTTC	CASVREPKNIQYF
TRBV7-9	TRBJ1-2	many	NA	TGTGCCAGCAGCTTAGCAGGGGACTCCGATGGTGGCTACACCTTC	CASSLAGDSDGGYTF
TRBV4-3	TRBJ2-1	many	TRBD2	TGCGCCAGCAGCCAAGATGCGGCGGGGGGGCAGCAGTTCTTC	CASSQDAAGGQQFF
TRBV20-1	TRBJ2-3	many	TRBD2	TGCAGTGCTAGAGATGGGGCTAGCGGCCGAGATACGCAGTATTTT	CSARDGASGRDTQYF
TRBV12-3/TRBV12-4	TRBJ1-4	many	NA	TGTGCCAGCAGTTTAGCTGGGACCACTAATGAAAAACTGTTTTTT	CASSLAGTTNEKLFF
TRBV20-1	TRBJ2-1	NA	TRBD2	TGCAGTGCTAGTGGTTTCGGGGGGGCAAAACCCGACAATGAGCAGTTCTTC	CSASGFGGAKPDNEQFF
TRBV6-5	TRBJ1-6	few	NA	TGTGCCAGCAGTTACTCGGGGGGGAAGGAAGCACCCCTCCACTTT	CASSYSGGKEAPLHF
TRBV5-4	TRBJ2-5	few	NA	TGTGCCAGCAGCTTGGTAGGGGGGGCCAAGGAGACCCAGTACTTC	CASSLVGGAKETQYF
TRBV5-1	TRBJ2-5	many	NA	TGCGCCAGCAGCTGGGACGGAACAATACAAGAGACCCAGTACTTC	CASSWDGTIQETQYF
TRBV7-2	TRBJ2-1	many	NA	TGTGCCAGCAGCTTGGCGGTGTTGGATGAGCAGTTCTTC	CASSLAVLDEQFF
TRBV5-1	TRBJ2-1	many	TRBD2	TGCGCCAGCAGCTTGGTGGTGGCGGGGGGATACAATGAGCAGTTCTTC	CASSLVVAGGYNEQFF
TRBV27	TRBJ2-7	many	TRBD2	TGTGCCAGCAGTTTCGGCCTAAGGACTAGCGGACAGTACGAGCAGTACTTC	CASSFGLRTSGQYEQYF
TRBV4-1	TRBJ1-1	few	NA	TGCGCCAGCAGCCAAGCCCCACAATCGAACACTGAAGCTTTCTTT	CASSQAPQSNTEAFF
TRBV3-1	TRBJ1-2	many	TRBD1	TGTGCCAGCAGCCAGATCAGGGGGAACTATGGCTACACCTTC	CASSQIRGNYGYTF
TRBV20-1	TRBJ1-5	many	NA	TGCAGTGCTCGTCAGGGTCTTGAAAGCAATCAGCCCCAGCATTTT	CSARQGLESNQPQHF
TRBV3-1	TRBJ2-1	many	NA	TGTGCCAGCAGCCAAGTCGGCATCGACAATGAGCAGTTCTTC	CASSQVGIDNEQFF
TRBV5-1	TRBJ1-1	many	NA	TGCGCCAGCAGCTTGATGGGAATGAACACTGAAGCTTTCTTT	CASSLMGMNTEAFF